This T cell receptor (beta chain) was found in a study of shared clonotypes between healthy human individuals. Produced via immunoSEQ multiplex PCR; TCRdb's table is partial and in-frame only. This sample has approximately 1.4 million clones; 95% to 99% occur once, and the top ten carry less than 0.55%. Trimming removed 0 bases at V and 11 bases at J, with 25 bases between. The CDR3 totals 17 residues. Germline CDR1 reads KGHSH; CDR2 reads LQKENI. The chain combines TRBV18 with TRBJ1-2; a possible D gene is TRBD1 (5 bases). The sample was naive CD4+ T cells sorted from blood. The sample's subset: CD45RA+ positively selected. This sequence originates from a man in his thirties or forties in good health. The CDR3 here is CASSPPVTAGSALGYTF. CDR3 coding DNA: TGTGCCAGCTCACCACCGGTTACGGCAGGGAGCGCCCTTGGGTACACCTTC.